Below, 23 T cell receptor beta chains from the same sample are listed, as sequenced in a study of Graves' ophthalmopathy and Graves' hyperthyroidism. The authors amplified TCR beta CDR3 regions from RNA transcripts. HTBI primers primed a first-round RT-PCR, and a second-round multiplex PCR followed. From the multiplex PCR reads, TCRdb called clonotypes with MiXCR, one entry per CDR3 protein. Of about 420,000 distinct CDR3 sequences in the sample, roughly 21% were seen once. The sample was peripheral blood. These receptors were taken from a woman in her late teens or twenties with stable Graves' hyperthyroidism.

This clonotype was observed many times. This chain connects TRBV10-3 to TRBJ2-6; D gene uncertain. The CDR3 is made up of 15 amino acids. Deletions cut 2 bases from V and 2 bases from J, with 7 bases between. CDR1 and CDR2 (germline): ENHRY, SYGVKD. The CDR3 DNA is TGTGCCATCAGTGAGCCAACTGCTGGGGCCAACGTCCTGACTTTC. Its protein product is CAISEPTAGANVLTF.

This clonotype was detected many times. This chain joins TRBV15 and TRBJ1-1; 7 nucleotides line up with TRBD1. The CDR3 runs 16 residues. In germline, CDR1 is LNHNV, CDR2 YYDKDF (reference sequence). V was clipped by 3 bases and J by 0 bases; unmatched bases: 7. The CDR3, as DNA: TGTGCCACCAGCAGCCGGGACAGCCATCTGAACACTGAAGCTTTCTTT. The encoded protein is CATSSRDSHLNTEAFF.

This clonotype was counted ten times or more. This CDR3 is CATSDGQGIQETQYF. The CDR3, as DNA: TGTGCCACCAGCGACGGACAGGGAATCCAAGAGACCCAGTACTTC. V gene TRBV15 combines with J gene TRBJ2-5; 8 nucleotides align to TRBD1. With V trimmed by 5 bases and J by 1 base, 6 bases remained unmatched. Germline CDR1 LNHNV, CDR2 YYDKDF (reference sequence). This CDR3 region has 15 residues.

There are many counts of this clonotype. The chain combines TRBV12-3 or TRBV12-4 with TRBJ2-7; the match to TRBD2 covers 7 bases. This CDR3 spans 15 amino acids. V dropped 0 bases and J dropped 0; count of bases not matched to a gene: 2. The CDR3 nucleotides read TGTGCCAGCAGTTTAGCCCCTAGCGGCTCCTACGAGCAGTACTTC. It encodes CASSLAPSGSYEQYF.

This chain links TRBV6-1 with TRBJ2-1; tentatively, D is TRBD1 (5 bases). The CDR3 loop spans 11 amino acids. V was cut by 5 bases and J by 10 bases, with 9 bases left in between. Looked up from germline, CDR1 is MNHNS and CDR2 is SASEGT. DNA for the CDR3: TGTGCCAGCAGTACCTCAGGGGAGCAGTTCTTC. Its protein product is CASSTSGEQFF.

This clonotype was seen once. An end of the junction does not agree with germline; a read error may underlie this. The CDR3 DNA sequence: TGTGCCATCAGTGACGGAGATTTAAGCTCCTACGATCAGTACTTC. Amino acid sequence: CAISDGDLSSYDQYF. V usage is TRBV10-3 and J usage is TRBJ2-7; D ambiguous. CDR3 size: 15 residues. Germline V gene data show CDR1 as ENHRY and CDR2 as SYGVKD.

This clonotype has at least ten counts. The DNA for the CDR3 is TGTGGTACGGGCAGAATTAATCAGCCCCAGCATTTT. It codes for CGTGRINQPQHF. This chain uses TRBV6-1 with TRBJ1-5, with unresolved D. CDR1 MNHNS and CDR2 SASEGT come from the germline V gene. CDR3 size: 12 residues.

V usage is TRBV20-1 and J usage is TRBJ2-5, with 7 nucleotides matching TRBD1. Germline CDR1 DFQATT, CDR2 SNEGSKA (reference sequence). After removal of 0 bases from V and 1 base from J, the junction contained 5 bases not matched to a gene. The CDR3 totals 15 residues. Here the CDR3 reads CSARDSRTGQETQYF. CDR3 DNA sequence: TGCAGTGCTAGAGATTCGCGGACAGGCCAAGAGACCCAGTACTTC.

This clonotype occurred many times. J is TRBJ1-2 and V is TRBV5-1; no clear D. There are 14 residues in the CDR3. The V gene's germline CDR1 is SGHRS and CDR2 YFSETQ. Trimming pared 0 bases from V and 2 bases from J, leaving 8 bases between. The CDR3 DNA follows: TGCGCCAGCAGCTTGGAGTCGACAAACTATGGCTACACCTTC. This encodes CASSLESTNYGYTF.

This clonotype has at least ten counts. The chain recombines TRBV5-1 with TRBJ1-2; 9 bases line up with TRBD1. Germline lookup yields CDR1 SGHRS and CDR2 YFSETQ. The CDR3 is made up of 15 amino acids. Trimming took 4 bases from V and 7 from J; bases not matched to a gene: 11. The CDR3 region has the DNA TGCGCCAGCAGCCCCGGGGACAGGGCAGGGCGTGGCTACACCTTC. Encoded protein: CASSPGDRAGRGYTF.

This clonotype appeared many times. V usage is TRBV28 and J usage is TRBJ2-7, with D perhaps TRBD1 or TRBD2 (5 bases each). This CDR3 is 15 amino acids long. Germline values: CDR1 MDHEN, CDR2 SYDVKM. The V and J ends lost 2 bases and 1 base respectively, with 12 bases between them. The CDR3: CASSLPGRWSYEQYF. CDR3 in DNA: TGTGCCAGCAGTTTACCGGGACGCTGGTCCTACGAGCAGTACTTC.

The table lists this clonotype with a count of one. This chain connects TRBV9 to TRBJ2-2; 9 bases fit TRBD1. Germline values: CDR1 SGDLS, CDR2 YYNGEE. V was clipped by 0 bases and J by 5 bases; unmatched bases: 5. The CDR3 spans 16 residues. The CDR3 is CASSVAGTGRTGELFF. DNA of the CDR3: TGTGCCAGCAGCGTAGCCGGGACAGGGAGGACCGGGGAGCTGTTTTTT.

This clonotype came up many times. This sequence joins TRBV5-1 and TRBJ2-2; 10 positions match TRBD2. Germline loops: CDR1 SGHRS, CDR2 YFSETQ. The CDR3 spans 17 residues. V lost 0 bases, J lost 7 bases, and 9 bases stayed unmatched. This CDR3 is CASSLGGLAGVVGELFF. CDR3 nucleotides: TGCGCCAGCAGCTTGGGAGGTCTAGCGGGAGTCGTCGGGGAGCTGTTTTTT.

The gene calls are TRBV11-2 and TRBJ1-2, with D possibly matching TRBD1 (5 bases). The CDR3 has 15 residues. V was pared by 6 bases and J by 4 bases, with 18 bases between. Germline values: CDR1 SGHAT, CDR2 FQNNGV. CDR3 in amino acids: CASSSSQGPFYGYTF. The CDR3 DNA sequence: TGTGCCAGCAGTTCATCCCAGGGCCCGTTCTATGGCTACACCTTC.

The table lists this clonotype with many counts. The J gene is TRBJ1-5, the V gene TRBV6-2 or TRBV6-3, with 7 bases that match TRBD1. CDR1 MNHEY and CDR2 SVGEGT come from the germline V gene. V gave up 10 bases and J gave up 0 bases; unmatched junction bases: 12. This CDR3 has 16 residues. CDR3 nucleotide sequence: TGTGCCACTTGGGACAGAAACACTCCTAGCAATCAGCCCCAGCATTTT. Its translation: CATWDRNTPSNQPQHF.

In its sample, this clonotype was seen many times. The chain links TRBV27 to TRBJ1-2, with no clear D. Trimming removed 4 bases at V and 4 bases at J, with 13 bases between. The CDR3 consists of 14 residues. Germline values: CDR1 MNHEY, CDR2 SMNVEV (reference sequence). The CDR3 region is CASSSVSSSYGYTF. DNA for the CDR3: TGTGCCAGCAGTTCCGTGAGCTCTTCCTATGGCTACACCTTC.

There are many counts of this clonotype. The chain has TRBV11-2 and TRBJ1-1, with D possibly TRBD1 on 6 matching bases. Germline V gene lookup returns CDR1 SGHAT and CDR2 FQNNGV. The CDR3 has 15 amino acids. Trimming pared 5 bases from V and 4 bases from J, leaving 17 bases between. The CDR3 region is CASSQIYRVVTEAFF. CDR3 nucleotides: TGTGCCAGCAGCCAAATCTACAGGGTAGTCACTGAAGCTTTCTTT.

This clonotype was detected ten times or more. The V and J genes are TRBV2 and TRBJ2-5; 11 nucleotides align to TRBD1. Germline CDR1 and CDR2: SNHLY and FYNNEI. After removal of 4 bases from V and 5 bases from J, the junction contained 3 bases not matched to a gene. CDR3 size: 14 residues. DNA of the CDR3: TGTGCCAGCAGTGCGGACAGGGGGCTGGAGACCCAGTACTTC. It codes for CASSADRGLETQYF.

At least ten counts were recorded for this clonotype. J is TRBJ2-7 and V is TRBV7-9, with TRBD2 matching over 9 bases. The J segment lost 2 bases and the V segment lost 9 bases, leaving 8 bases of the junction unmatched. Germline loops: CDR1 SEHNR, CDR2 FQNEAQ (reference sequence). The CDR3 has 14 residues. This CDR3 reads CASRAGGPPYEQYF. CDR3 bases: TGTGCCAGTAGGGCGGGAGGGCCCCCCTACGAGCAGTACTTC.

Ten or more counts support this clonotype. The rearrangement links TRBV5-1 to TRBJ1-6; D not resolved. The ends were cut back, 4 bases at V and 0 bases at J, with 8 bases in the middle. The germline gives CDR1 SGHRS, CDR2 YFSETQ. The CDR3 contains 15 residues. The CDR3 coding sequence is TGCGCCAGCAGCCAAGCGAGCTCCTATAATTCACCCCTCCACTTT. Its protein product is CASSQASSYNSPLHF.

This clonotype was seen ten or more times. The chain recombines TRBV28 with TRBJ1-1; weak D call: TRBD1 (6 bases). This CDR3 spans 13 amino acids. Trimming cost V 5 bases and J 5 bases, with 12 bases left between them. Germline CDR1 is MDHEN and CDR2 is SYDVKM. Here the CDR3 reads CASSATGGTEAFF. DNA of the CDR3: TGTGCCAGCAGTGCGACAGGAGGTACTGAAGCTTTCTTT. The whole variable domain, remainder taken from reference TRBV28 and TRBJ1-1, is DVKVTQSSRYLVKRTGEKVFLECVQDMDHENMFWYRQDPGLGLRLIYFSYDVKMKEKGDIPEGYSVSREKKERFSLILESASTNQTSMYLCASSATGGTEAFFGQGTRLTVV.

This clonotype was seen repeatedly, ten times or more. The chain combines TRBV28 with TRBJ2-7, with unresolved D. This CDR3 is 16 amino acids long. V was trimmed by 4 bases and J by 5 bases, leaving 21 bases between them. Germline V gene data show CDR1 as MDHEN and CDR2 as SYDVKM. CDR3 in amino acids: CASSSYARASPHEQYF. CDR3 sequence (DNA): TGTGCCAGCAGTTCCTACGCCCGGGCCTCGCCCCACGAGCAGTACTTC. Variable domain in full (rest from reference TRBV28 and TRBJ2-7): DVKVTQSSRYLVKRTGEKVFLECVQDMDHENMFWYRQDPGLGLRLIYFSYDVKMKEKGDIPEGYSVSREKKERFSLILESASTNQTSMYLCASSSYARASPHEQYFGPGTRLTVT.

The rearrangement links TRBV30 to TRBJ2-2, with 7 bases matching TRBD1. V shed 8 bases, J shed 1 base, and the junction held 4 bases outside the gene matches. Per germline, CDR1 GTSNPN and CDR2 SVGIG (reference sequence). The CDR3 contains 13 residues. CDR3 sequence reads: CAVQGLNTGELFF. In DNA, the CDR3 is TGTGCCGTACAGGGGCTGAACACCGGGGAGCTGTTTTTT.